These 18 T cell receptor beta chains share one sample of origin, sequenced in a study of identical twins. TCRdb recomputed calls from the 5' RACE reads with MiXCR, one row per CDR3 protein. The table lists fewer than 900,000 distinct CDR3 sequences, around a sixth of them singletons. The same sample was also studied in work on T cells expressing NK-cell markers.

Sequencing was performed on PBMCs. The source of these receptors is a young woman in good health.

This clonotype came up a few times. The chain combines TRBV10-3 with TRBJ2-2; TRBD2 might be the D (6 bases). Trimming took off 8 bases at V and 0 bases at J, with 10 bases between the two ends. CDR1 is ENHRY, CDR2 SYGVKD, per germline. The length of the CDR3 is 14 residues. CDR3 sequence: CAIAGSPNTGELFF. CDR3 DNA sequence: TGTGCCATCGCGGGGTCCCCGAACACCGGGGAGCTGTTTTTT.

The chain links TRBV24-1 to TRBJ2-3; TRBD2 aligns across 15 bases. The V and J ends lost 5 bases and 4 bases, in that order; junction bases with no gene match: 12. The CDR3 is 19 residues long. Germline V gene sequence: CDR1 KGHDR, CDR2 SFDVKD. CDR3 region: CATSVLPGLAGGGADTQYF. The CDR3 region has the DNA TGTGCCACCAGTGTACTACCGGGACTAGCGGGAGGAGGGGCAGATACGCAGTATTTT.

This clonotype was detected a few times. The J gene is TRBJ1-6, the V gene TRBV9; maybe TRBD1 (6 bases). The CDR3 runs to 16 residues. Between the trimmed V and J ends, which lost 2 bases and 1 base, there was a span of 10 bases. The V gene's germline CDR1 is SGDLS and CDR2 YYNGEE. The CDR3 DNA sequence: TGTGCCAGCAGCGTCGAGGGGGGGTCCTATAATTCACCCCTCCACTTT. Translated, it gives CASSVEGGSYNSPLHF.

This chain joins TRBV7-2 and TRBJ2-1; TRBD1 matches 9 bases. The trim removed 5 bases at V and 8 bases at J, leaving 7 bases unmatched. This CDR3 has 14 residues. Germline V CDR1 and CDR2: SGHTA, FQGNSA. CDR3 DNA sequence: TGTGCCAGCAGCCCCTGGACAGGGGAGTATGAGCAGTTCTTC. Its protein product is CASSPWTGEYEQFF.

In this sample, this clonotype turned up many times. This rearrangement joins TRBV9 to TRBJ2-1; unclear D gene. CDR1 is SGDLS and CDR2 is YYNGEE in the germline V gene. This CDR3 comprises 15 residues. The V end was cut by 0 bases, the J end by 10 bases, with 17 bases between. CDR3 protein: CASSVAALPLAEQFF. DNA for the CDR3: TGTGCCAGCAGCGTAGCTGCACTGCCGTTGGCCGAGCAGTTCTTC.

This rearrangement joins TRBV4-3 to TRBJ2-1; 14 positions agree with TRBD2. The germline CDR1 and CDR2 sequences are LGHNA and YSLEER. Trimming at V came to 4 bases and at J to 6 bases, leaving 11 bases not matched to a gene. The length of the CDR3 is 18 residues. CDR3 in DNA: TGCGCCAGCAGCCCGACTAGCGGGAGGGCCAGTTTCCTCAATGAGCAGTTCTTC. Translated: CASSPTSGRASFLNEQFF.

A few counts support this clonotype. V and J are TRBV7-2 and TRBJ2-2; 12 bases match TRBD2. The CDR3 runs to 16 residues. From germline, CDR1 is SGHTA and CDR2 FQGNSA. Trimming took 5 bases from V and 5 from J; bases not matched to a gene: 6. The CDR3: CASSRLAGGGTGELFF. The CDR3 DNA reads TGTGCCAGCAGCCGGCTAGCGGGAGGGGGGACCGGGGAGCTGTTTTTT. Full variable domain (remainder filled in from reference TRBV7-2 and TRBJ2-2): GAGVSQSPSNKVTEKGKDVELRCDPISGHTALYWYRQSLGQGLEFLIYFQGNSAPDKSGLPSDRFSAERTGGSVSTLTIQRTQQEDSAVYLCASSRLAGGGTGELFFGEGSRLTVL.

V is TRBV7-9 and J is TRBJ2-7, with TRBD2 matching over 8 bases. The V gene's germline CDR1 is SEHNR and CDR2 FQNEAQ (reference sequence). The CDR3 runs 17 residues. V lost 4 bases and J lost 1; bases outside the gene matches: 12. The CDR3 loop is CASSSSGTRGWSYEQYF. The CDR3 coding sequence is TGTGCCAGCAGCTCCTCCGGGACTAGAGGTTGGTCCTACGAGCAGTACTTC.

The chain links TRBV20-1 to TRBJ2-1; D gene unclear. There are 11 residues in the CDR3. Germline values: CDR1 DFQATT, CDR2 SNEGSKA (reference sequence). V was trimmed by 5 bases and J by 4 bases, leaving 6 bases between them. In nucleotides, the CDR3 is TGCAGTGCTGACAATTACAATGAGCAGTTCTTC. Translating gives CSADNYNEQFF.

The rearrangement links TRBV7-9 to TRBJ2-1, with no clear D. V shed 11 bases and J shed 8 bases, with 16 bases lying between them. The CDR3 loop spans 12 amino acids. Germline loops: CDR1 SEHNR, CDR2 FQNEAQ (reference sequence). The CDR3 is CASDLVRDEQFF. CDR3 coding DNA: TGTGCCTCGGATTTGGTCCGCGATGAGCAGTTCTTC.

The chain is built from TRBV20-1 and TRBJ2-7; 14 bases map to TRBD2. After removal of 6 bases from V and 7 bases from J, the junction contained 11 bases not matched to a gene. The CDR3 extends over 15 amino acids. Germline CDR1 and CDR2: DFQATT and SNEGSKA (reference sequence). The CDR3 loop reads CSASKGTSGSEEQYF. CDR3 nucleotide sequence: TGCAGTGCGAGTAAAGGGACTAGCGGGAGTGAAGAGCAGTACTTC.

This CDR3 reads CSVKVGTSGLYNEQFF. CDR3 sequence (DNA): TGCAGTGTTAAAGTTGGGACTAGCGGACTATACAATGAGCAGTTCTTC. The chain carries TRBV20-1 and TRBJ2-1, with 11 bases identical to TRBD2. The V gene end was trimmed by 7 bases and the J gene end by 4 bases; junction bases not matched to a gene: 12. CDR1 and CDR2 (germline): DFQATT, SNEGSKA (reference sequence). CDR3 length equals 16 residues.

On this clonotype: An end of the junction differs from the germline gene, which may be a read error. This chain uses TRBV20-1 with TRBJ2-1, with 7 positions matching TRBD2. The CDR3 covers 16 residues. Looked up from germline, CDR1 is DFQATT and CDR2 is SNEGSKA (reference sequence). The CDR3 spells CCAAGLPSGDYNEQFF. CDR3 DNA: TGCTGTGCTGCCGGTCTTCCGAGCGGGGACTACAATGAGCAGTTCTTC.

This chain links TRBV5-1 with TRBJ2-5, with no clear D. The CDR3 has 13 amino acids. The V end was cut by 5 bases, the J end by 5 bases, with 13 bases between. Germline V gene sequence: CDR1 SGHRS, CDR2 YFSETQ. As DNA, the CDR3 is TGCGCCAGCAGTGAACTCCCTGGGGAGACCCAGTACTTC. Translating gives CASSELPGETQYF.

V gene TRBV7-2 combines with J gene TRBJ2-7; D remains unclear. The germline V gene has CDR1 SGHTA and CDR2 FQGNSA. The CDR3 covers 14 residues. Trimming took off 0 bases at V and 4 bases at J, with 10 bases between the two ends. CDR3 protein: CASSLAISVYEQYF. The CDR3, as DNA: TGTGCCAGCAGCTTAGCCATCTCGGTATACGAGCAGTACTTC.

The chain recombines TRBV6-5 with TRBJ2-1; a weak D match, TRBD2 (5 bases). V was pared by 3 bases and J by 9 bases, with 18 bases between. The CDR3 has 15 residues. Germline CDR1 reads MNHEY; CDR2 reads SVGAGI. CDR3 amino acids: CASSYSEFGSSEQFF. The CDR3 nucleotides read TGTGCCAGCAGTTATAGCGAGTTCGGATCTTCTGAGCAGTTCTTC.

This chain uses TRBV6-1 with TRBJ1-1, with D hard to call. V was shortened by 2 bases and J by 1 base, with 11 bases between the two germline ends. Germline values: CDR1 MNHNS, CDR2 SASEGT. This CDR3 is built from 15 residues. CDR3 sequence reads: CASSERFLGNTEAFF. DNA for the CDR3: TGTGCCAGCAGTGAACGATTTCTCGGGAACACTGAAGCTTTCTTT.

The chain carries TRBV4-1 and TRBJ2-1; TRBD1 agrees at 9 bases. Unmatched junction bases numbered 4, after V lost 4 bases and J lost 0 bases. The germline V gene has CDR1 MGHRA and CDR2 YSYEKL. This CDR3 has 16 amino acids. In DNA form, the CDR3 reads TGCGCCAGCAGCCTACAGGGGGCGGCCTCCTACAATGAGCAGTTCTTC. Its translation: CASSLQGAASYNEQFF.